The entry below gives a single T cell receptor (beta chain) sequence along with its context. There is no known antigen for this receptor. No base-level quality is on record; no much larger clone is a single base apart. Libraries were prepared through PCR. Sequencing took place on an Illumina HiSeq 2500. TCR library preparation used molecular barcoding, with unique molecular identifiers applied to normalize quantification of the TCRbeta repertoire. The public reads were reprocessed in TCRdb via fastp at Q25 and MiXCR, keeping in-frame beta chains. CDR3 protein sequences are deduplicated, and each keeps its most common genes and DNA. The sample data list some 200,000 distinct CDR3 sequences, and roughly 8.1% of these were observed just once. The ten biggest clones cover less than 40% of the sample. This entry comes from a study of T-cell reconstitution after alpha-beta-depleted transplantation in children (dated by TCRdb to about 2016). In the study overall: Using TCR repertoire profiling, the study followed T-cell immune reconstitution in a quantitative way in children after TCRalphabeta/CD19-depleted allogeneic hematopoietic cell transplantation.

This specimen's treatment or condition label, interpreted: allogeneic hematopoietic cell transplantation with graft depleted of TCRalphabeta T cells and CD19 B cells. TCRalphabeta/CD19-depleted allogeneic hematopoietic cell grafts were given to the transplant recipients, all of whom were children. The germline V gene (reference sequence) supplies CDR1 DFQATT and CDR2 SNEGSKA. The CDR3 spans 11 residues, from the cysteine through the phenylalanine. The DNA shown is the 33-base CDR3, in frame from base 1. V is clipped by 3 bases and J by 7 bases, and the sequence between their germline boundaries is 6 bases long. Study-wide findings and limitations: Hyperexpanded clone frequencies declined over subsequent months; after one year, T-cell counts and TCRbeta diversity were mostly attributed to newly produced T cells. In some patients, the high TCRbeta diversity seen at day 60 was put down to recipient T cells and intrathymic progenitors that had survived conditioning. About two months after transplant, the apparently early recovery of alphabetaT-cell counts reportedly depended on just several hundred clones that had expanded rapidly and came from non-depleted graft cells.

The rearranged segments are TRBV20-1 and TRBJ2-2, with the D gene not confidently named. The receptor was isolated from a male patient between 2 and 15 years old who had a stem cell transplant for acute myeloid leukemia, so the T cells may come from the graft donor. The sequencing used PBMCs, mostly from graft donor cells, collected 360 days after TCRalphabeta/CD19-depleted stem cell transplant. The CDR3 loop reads CSASQNGELFF. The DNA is TGCAGTGCTAGTCAGAACGGGGAGCTGTTTTTT.